This T cell receptor (beta chain) appears in the sequencing data of a study of OX40 agonist ivuxolimab in advanced cancers. Trimming removed 4 bases from V and 5 bases from J; junction bases left unmatched: 11. CDR1 is PRHDT and CDR2 is FYEKMQ in the germline V gene (reference sequence). The CDR3 has 16 residues. Produced via immunoSEQ multiplex PCR; TCRdb's table is partial and in-frame only. The profile shows some 77,000 clones, 80% to 95% of them singletons. This clone was detected only once. The rearrangement links TRBV13 to TRBJ2-3; 8 bases are shared with TRBD1. The sequence derives from an adult with an advanced solid tumor such as melanoma, head and neck, liver or kidney cancer. Sequencing used CD4+ or CD8+ T cells sorted from blood, obtained in a trial of the OX40 agonist ivuxolimab. The CDR3: CASSSPSDRVRDTQYF. The CDR3 region has the DNA TGTGCCAGCAGCTCGCCCTCGGACAGGGTGAGAGATACGCAGTATTTT.